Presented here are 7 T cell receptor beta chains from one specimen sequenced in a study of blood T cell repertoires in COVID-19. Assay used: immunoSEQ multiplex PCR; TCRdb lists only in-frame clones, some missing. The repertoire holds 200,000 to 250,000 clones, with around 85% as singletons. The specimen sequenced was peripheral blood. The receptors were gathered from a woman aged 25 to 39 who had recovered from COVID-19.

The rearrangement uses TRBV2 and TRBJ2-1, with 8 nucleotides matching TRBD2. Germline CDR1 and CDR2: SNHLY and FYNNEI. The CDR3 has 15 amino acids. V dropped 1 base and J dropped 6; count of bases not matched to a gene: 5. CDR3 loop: CASSEERGITNEQFF. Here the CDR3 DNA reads TGTGCCAGCAGTGAAGAGCGGGGGATAACCAATGAGCAGTTCTTC.

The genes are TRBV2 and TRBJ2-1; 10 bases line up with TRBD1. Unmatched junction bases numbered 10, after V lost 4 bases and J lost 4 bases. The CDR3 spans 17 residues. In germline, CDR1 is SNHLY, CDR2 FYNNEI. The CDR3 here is CASSGGSGTGAYNEQFF. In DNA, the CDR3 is TGTGCCAGCAGTGGGGGGTCCGGGACAGGGGCGTACAATGAGCAGTTCTTC.

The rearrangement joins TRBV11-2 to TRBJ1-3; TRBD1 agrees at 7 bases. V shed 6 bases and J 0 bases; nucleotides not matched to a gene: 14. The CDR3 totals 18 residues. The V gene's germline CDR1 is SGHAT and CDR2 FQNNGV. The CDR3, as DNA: TGTGCCAGCAGTTACAATCGACAGGGAGGAAACTCTGGAAACACCATATATTTT. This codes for CASSYNRQGGNSGNTIYF.

The CDR3 DNA reads TGTGCCAGCAAAAGTTACAGAGCGGGCGAATACGAGCAGTACTTC. Translation gives CASKSYRAGEYEQYF. V is TRBV2 and J is TRBJ2-7; the D gene is possibly TRBD2 (6 bases). V lost 7 bases to trimming and J lost 4 bases, with 20 bases between them. Germline V gives CDR1 SNHLY, CDR2 FYNNEI. The CDR3 runs 15 residues.

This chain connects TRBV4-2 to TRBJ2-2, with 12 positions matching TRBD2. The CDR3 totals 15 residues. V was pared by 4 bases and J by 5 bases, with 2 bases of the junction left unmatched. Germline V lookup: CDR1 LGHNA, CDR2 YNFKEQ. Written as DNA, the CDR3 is TGTGCCAGCAGCCCCGGGACTAGCGGGACCGGGGAGCTGTTTTTT. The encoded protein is CASSPGTSGTGELFF.

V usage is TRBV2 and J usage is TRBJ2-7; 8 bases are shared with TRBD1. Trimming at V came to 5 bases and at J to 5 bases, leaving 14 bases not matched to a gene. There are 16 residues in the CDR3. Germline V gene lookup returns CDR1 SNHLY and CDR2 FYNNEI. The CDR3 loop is CASSYPIGQGANEQYF. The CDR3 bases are TGTGCCAGCAGTTACCCCATTGGCCAGGGGGCCAACGAGCAGTACTTC.

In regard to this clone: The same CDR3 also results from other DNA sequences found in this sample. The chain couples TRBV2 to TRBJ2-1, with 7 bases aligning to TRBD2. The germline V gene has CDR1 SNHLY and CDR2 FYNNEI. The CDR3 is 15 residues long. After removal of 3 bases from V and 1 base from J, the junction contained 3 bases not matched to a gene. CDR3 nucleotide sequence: TGTGCCAGCAGTGAGGGAGGGAGGTCCTACAATGAGCAGTTCTTC. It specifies CASSEGGRSYNEQFF. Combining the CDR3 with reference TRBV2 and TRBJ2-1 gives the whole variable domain EPEVTQTPSHQVTQMGQEVILRCVPISNHLYFYWYRQILGQKVEFLVSFYNNEISEKSEIFDDQFSVERPDGSNFTLKIRSTKLEDSAMYFCASSEGGRSYNEQFFGPGTRLTVL.